Included here is one T cell receptor (beta chain) sequence, with context. Its antigen is not known. V lost 4 bases and J lost 3, with 11 bases in between. This CDR3 is 14 amino acids long. The germline gives CDR1 MNHNY, CDR2 SVGAGI (reference sequence). Every patient experienced relapse after autologous stem cell transplantation, and brentuximab vedotin exposure varied. Sequencing was performed with immunoSEQ multiplex PCR; in TCRdb, only in-frame clones are kept and a portion is missing. The data hold about 150,000 clones, with around 84% observed a single time. This entry comes from a study of PD-1 blockade in classical Hodgkin lymphoma. Looking at the study overall: Patients in the cohort were put on intravenous nivolumab, 3 mg/kg every 2 weeks. General study points: TCR diversity in CD4+, not CD8+, cells rose significantly by C4D1. Those achieving complete response showed baseline diversity like newly diagnosed patients.

The TCR sequence derives from a human donor with classical Hodgkin lymphoma. J is TRBJ2-3 and V is TRBV6-6; TRBD2 is a possible D gene (7 bases). The sample was peripheral blood mononuclear cells (PBMCs), taken before the second cycle of nivolumab. The CDR3 here is CASSWGGRTDTQYF. The CDR3 DNA reads TGTGCCAGCAGTTGGGGGGGCCGAACAGATACGCAGTATTTT.